The source of this T cell receptor (beta chain) is a study of spatial heterogeneity in lung cancer. Study overall: On average, each unique TCR and UMI combination appeared more than ten times in raw reads.

The CDR3 loop spans 14 amino acids. V was shortened by 7 bases and J by 6 bases, with 13 bases between the two germline ends. Germline-derived CDR1 and CDR2 are LNHDA and SQIVND (reference sequence). Each CDR3 protein is one row after TCRdb ran MiXCR on the 5' RACE reads. The sample carries some 37,000 distinct CDR3 sequences, 6% to 8% recorded once. The time point here: sample taken at primary tumor resection. No cell sorting; template was whole RNA from tumor, lung tissue or PBMC. The sequence was collected from a male donor with early-stage non-small cell lung cancer. The V and J genes are TRBV19 and TRBJ1-6, with D maybe TRBD1 (5 bases). The specimen was PBMCs, collected at surgery. CDR3 sequence (DNA): TGTGCCAGTACTTTCTCCCAGGGTAATTCACCCCTCCACTTT. Residues: CASTFSQGNSPLHF.